The rows below give T cell receptor beta chains drawn from one sample of a study of T cells in Graves' hyperthyroidism and ophthalmopathy. Using its own MiXCR run on the multiplex PCR reads, TCRdb lists one record per CDR3 protein. The table records hundreds of thousands of distinct CDR3 sequences, around 15% of them present only once. The sequencing input was blood. The receptors shown here come from a woman aged 40 to 50 with Graves' hyperthyroidism. Both conserved end residues are part of each CDR3.

V	CDR3
TRBV11-1	CASSSSGGGYTF
TRBV7-9	CASSLAPKSDTQYF
TRBV20-1	CSASTGLAGGKSSYEQYF
TRBV28	CASSLTGHGNEQFF
TRBV30	CAWGGRVNTGELFF
TRBV10-3	CAISESRGVGTYEQYF
TRBV7-9	CATSGGESSGHEQFF
TRBV2	CARRDPNEKLFF
TRBV28	CASSLRGRAYEQFF
TRBV27	CASSTTMTGQGLQTQYF
TRBV29-1	CSVLPGLAQETQYF
TRBV7-8	CASSSPGGTGIVQYF
TRBV19	CASRRNREYSNQPQHF
TRBV19	CASSPGGTMRGEQFF
TRBV30	CAWRYRKRESTGELFF
TRBV18	CASSFGGRVDTQYF
TRBV2	CASSALAGEGNEQFF
TRBV20-1	CSARRLGVAGDTGELFF
TRBV19	CASSPSLREASTDTQYF
TRBV28	CASSLWAGAEDTQYF
TRBV20-1	CSARREGGTDTQYF
TRBV6-4	CASRKQGEHTGELFF
TRBV7-9	CASSPLNTNTGELFF
TRBV6-1	CASLGTLLAKNIQYF
TRBV29-1	CSVGRGSGEKLFF
TRBV27	CASSLSPRTGREKLFF
TRBV7-8	CASSLAGRLDEKLFF
TRBV7-3	CASSLTAGVGSPLHF
TRBV29-1	CSVEPQGSYEQYF
TRBV5-1	CASSPTGQAYEQYF
TRBV27	CASSPVAGGTDTQYF
TRBV3-1	CASSQEMGVRGGYTF
TRBV2	CASSRTGSNTEAFF
TRBV30	CAWSEGAGGLGNEQFF
TRBV5-1	CASSMGLAGGTVSTDTQYF
TRBV28	CASSTDRGLYEQYF